The sequence of this TCR beta chain was determined in a study of blood T cell repertoires in COVID-19. Whole-study context: Sample material is recorded as cDNA or gDNA derived from T cells, B-cell-depleted T cells, or PBMCs.

Looked up from germline, CDR1 is SEHNR and CDR2 is FQNEAQ (reference sequence). Trimming shortened V by 5 bases and J by 0 bases, and 14 bases separated the two germline ends. This CDR3 contains 15 residues. Assay used: immunoSEQ multiplex PCR; TCRdb lists only in-frame clones, some missing. The sample holds roughly 240,000 clones, less than 85% seen once. The TCR sequence derives from a man aged 60-69 years who had recovered from COVID-19. Sequencing used peripheral blood. The chain couples TRBV7-9 to TRBJ2-7; no firm D call. CDR3: CASSPSRQASYEQYF. The CDR3 bases are TGTGCCAGCAGCCCCAGCAGGCAGGCCTCCTACGAGCAGTACTTC.